This T cell receptor (beta chain) was found in a study of early T cells in non-severe SARS-CoV-2 infection (dated by TCRdb to the early 2020s). A note on the overall study: Because TCR sequencing relied on bulk RNA taken from unsorted whole blood, pairing of alpha and beta chains was not possible. General conclusions and limits of the study: Matching against VDJdb was skewed toward anti-spike CD8 responses, likely underestimated virus-specific expansions, and missed private and CD4 specificities.

The method was 5' RACE. TCRdb shows the sequencer as NextSeq 500. To correct for sequencing error and PCR bias, the TCR library protocol tagged individual cDNA molecules with unique molecular identifiers. Both TCR alpha and beta chains were sequenced, and tight co-correlation was observed between alpha and beta sequence abundances in each sample. The original pipeline was this. Decombinator V4 was used to perform V gene, J gene and CDR3 annotation of TCR sequences. Expanded TCRs were defined as changing significantly between any two time points under a Poisson model with p below 0.0001. TCR abundances were normalised to the total number of TCRs sequenced in each sample and reported as counts per million. MAIT TCRs were defined by TRAV1-2 paired with TRAJ12, TRAJ20 or TRAJ33, and iNKT TCRs by TRAV10 paired with TRAJ18. VDJdb, accessed 1 November 2021, was searched for CMV, EBV and SARS-CoV-2 annotated TCRs, excluding TCRs annotated for multiple antigens. TCRdb reprocessing: public reads trimmed at Q25 with fastp, clones called with MiXCR, in-frame beta chains kept. CDR3 protein duplicates are merged, each entry listing the most common genes and DNA. These V and J calls originate from TCRdb's pipeline instead of the authors' own analysis. The sample records around 77,000 distinct CDR3 sequences, approximately 5% of which are singletons. The ten largest clones take up roughly 6.6% of the sample.

CDR1 and CDR2, per the germline V gene, are MNHEY and SVGEGT. Counted from cysteine to phenylalanine, this CDR3 has 15 amino acids. The retained sequence is limited to the CDR3, 45 bases, with the frame set at the first base. After removal of 9 bases from V and 4 bases from J, the junction retains 14 bases not matched to a gene. A case-control design nested within a healthcare worker cohort in London, UK, was used, with weekly nasopharyngeal swab PCR tests and blood sampling performed. Healthcare workers were recruited during the week of the UK lockdown, between 23 and 31 March 2020, and followed weekly for up to 16 weeks. This clonotype was picked up many times. Its antigen has not been determined. No qualities accompany the bases; no much larger clone lies one base away.

This TCR was recovered from an adult who was a healthcare worker with PCR-confirmed SARS-CoV-2 infection or an uninfected control (not recorded which). This material consisted of whole blood, taken at baseline. The chain links TRBV6-2 or TRBV6-3 with TRBJ1-2; 7 middle bases align to TRBD1. The CDR3 reads CASSDRVLRSYGYTF. The DNA sequence is as follows: TGTGCCAGTTCCGACAGGGTCCTCCGGAGCTATGGCTACACCTTC.